This T cell receptor (beta chain) was sequenced during a study of T cells in Graves' hyperthyroidism and ophthalmopathy. CDR3 length equals 15 residues. Trimming removed 0 bases at V and 6 bases at J, with 15 bases between. The V gene's germline CDR1 is LNHNV and CDR2 YYDKDF (reference sequence). There were TCR beta CDR3 regions amplified from RNA transcripts. Researchers ran a first-round RT-PCR on the TCR CDR3 using the HTBI primer set. Each CDR3 protein gets one entry after TCRdb re-called the multiplex PCR reads with MiXCR. The repertoire has roughly 500,000 distinct CDR3 sequences, 46% of them found once; the top ten carry 19%.

The sequenced sample consisted of peripheral blood or thyroid tissue (not recorded which). The rearrangement uses TRBV15 and TRBJ2-7; TRBD1 is a possible D gene (5 bases). This clonotype was sampled from an adult woman with Graves' disease, either hyperthyroidism or ophthalmopathy (not recorded which). The CDR3 loop reads CATSREQDLLPEQYF. In nucleotides, the CDR3 is TGTGCCACCAGCAGAGAACAGGACCTACTGCCCGAGCAGTACTTC.